The sequence of this T cell receptor beta chain was determined in a study of OX40 agonist ivuxolimab in advanced cancers. Overall study: Prior checkpoint blockade (anti-PD-1, anti-PD-L1 or anti-CTLA-4) was permitted; roughly 40% had it. Overall study results and limits: Normalized expansion of T-cell clones was also low for some nonresponders.

As regards this clone: Antigen: not known.

Trimming took 1 base from V and 7 from J; bases not matched to a gene: 0. The CDR3 consists of 13 residues. The germline gives CDR1 SGHNT, CDR2 YYREEE (reference sequence). TCRdb's copy holds only in-frame clones and misses some; the assay was immunoSEQ multiplex PCR. The sample holds 59,000 or so clones; 82% are singletons and the top ten take roughly 3.7%. This sequence joins TRBV5-4 and TRBJ2-4; 9 nucleotides agree with TRBD1. The sequences come from CD4+ or CD8+ T cells sorted from blood, collected in a trial of the OX40 agonist ivuxolimab. This receptor was taken from an adult with an advanced solid tumor such as melanoma, head and neck, liver or kidney cancer. In nucleotides, the CDR3 is TGTGCCAGCAGCTTGACAGGGGGCAACATTCAGTACTTC. This sequence encodes CASSLTGGNIQYF.